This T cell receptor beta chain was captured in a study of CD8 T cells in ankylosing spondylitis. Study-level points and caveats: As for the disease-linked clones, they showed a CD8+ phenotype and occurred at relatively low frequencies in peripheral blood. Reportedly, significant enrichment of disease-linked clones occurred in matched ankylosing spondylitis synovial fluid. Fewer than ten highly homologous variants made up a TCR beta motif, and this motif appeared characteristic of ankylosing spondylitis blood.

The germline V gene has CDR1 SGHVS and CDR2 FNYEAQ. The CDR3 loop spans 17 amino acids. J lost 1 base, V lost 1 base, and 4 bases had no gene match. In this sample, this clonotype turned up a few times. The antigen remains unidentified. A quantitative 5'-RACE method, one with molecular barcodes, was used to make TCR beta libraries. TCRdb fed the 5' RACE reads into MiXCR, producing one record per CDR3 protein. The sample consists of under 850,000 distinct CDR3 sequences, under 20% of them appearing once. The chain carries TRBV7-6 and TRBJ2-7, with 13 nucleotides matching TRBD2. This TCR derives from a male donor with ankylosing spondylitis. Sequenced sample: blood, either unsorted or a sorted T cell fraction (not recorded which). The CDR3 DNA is TGTGCCAGCAGCTTAGAAACTAGCGGGGGGGAATCCTACGAGCAGTACTTC. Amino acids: CASSLETSGGESYEQYF. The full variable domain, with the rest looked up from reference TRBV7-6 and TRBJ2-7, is GAGVSQSPRYKVTKRGQDVALRCDPISGHVSLYWYRQALGQGPEFLTYFNYEAQQDKSGLPNDRFSAERPEGSISTLTIQRTEQRDSAMYRCASSLETSGGESYEQYFGPGTRLTVT.